Following are 23 T cell receptor beta chains from one sample sequenced in a study of T cell responses to AZD1222 COVID-19 vaccine. Only in-frame clones appear in the TCRdb table, and some are missing; sequencing was by immunoSEQ multiplex PCR. Among approximately 110,000 clones listed, 88% were seen once. The starting material was peripheral blood, obtained 28 days after the second AZD1222 dose. Receptor source: an adult who received the AZD1222 COVID-19 vaccine.

The chain has TRBV19 and TRBJ1-5; D is perhaps TRBD1 (5 bases). Looked up from germline, CDR1 is LNHDA and CDR2 is SQIVND (reference sequence). V was cut by 6 bases and J by 3 bases, with 9 bases left in between. The CDR3 covers 13 residues. CDR3 residues: CASRGGFNQPQHF. The DNA for the CDR3 is TGTGCCAGTAGGGGGGGGTTCAATCAGCCCCAGCATTTT.

As to this clone: The sample holds other DNA sequences that translate to the same CDR3. The gene calls are TRBV12-3 or TRBV12-4 and TRBJ2-1; D call uncertain. CDR3 size: 12 residues. V gave up 4 bases and J gave up 8 bases, with 9 bases separating them. Written as DNA, the CDR3 is TGTGCCAGCAGTTCAAACTCGGATGAGCAGTTCTTC. As protein: CASSSNSDEQFF.

The J gene is TRBJ2-7, the V gene TRBV1. TRBV1 is labeled a pseudogene. This CDR3 region has 15 residues. As DNA, the CDR3 is TGCACCAGCAGCAATACCCGACGGATACGCACCTTTGAGTACTTC. Translation: CTSSNTRRIRTFEYF.

This chain links TRBV29-1 with TRBJ2-5; tentative D call: TRBD1 (5 bases). CDR1 SQVTM and CDR2 ANQGSEA come from the germline V gene. With 7 bases removed from V and 5 bases from J, the gap between germline ends came to 17 bases. The CDR3 totals 13 residues. CDR3 loop: CSAGHRTRETQYF. In DNA form, the CDR3 reads TGCAGCGCTGGACACCGGACCCGGGAGACCCAGTACTTC.

J is TRBJ2-1 and V is TRBV6-4; no firm D call. Trimming shortened V by 6 bases and J by 3 bases, and 12 bases separated the two germline ends. CDR3 length: 14 residues. CDR1 is MRHNA and CDR2 is SNTAGT in the germline V gene. The CDR3 DNA reads TGTGCCAGCAGCCCACAATCGGGCTACAATGAGCAGTTCTTC. Residues: CASSPQSGYNEQFF.

The chain combines TRBV5-1 with TRBJ1-1; D uncertain. The germline V and J ends were trimmed by 5 bases and 7 bases, with 12 bases remaining between them. The CDR3 is made up of 12 amino acids. Germline values: CDR1 SGHRS, CDR2 YFSETQ. CDR3 bases: TGCGCCAGCAGGGGAGGGTCGAATGAAGCTTTCTTT. It codes for CASRGGSNEAFF.

The V and J genes are TRBV19 and TRBJ1-1; the D gene is possibly TRBD1 (6 bases). Deletions cut 1 base from V and 2 bases from J, with 11 bases between. Germline V CDR1 and CDR2: LNHDA, SQIVND (reference sequence). The CDR3 covers 15 residues. The CDR3: CASSIVTGKNTEAFF. The CDR3 nucleotides are TGTGCCAGTAGTATAGTGACAGGCAAAAACACTGAAGCTTTCTTT.

The V call is TRBV5-4, the J call TRBJ1-1; D might be TRBD1 (5 bases). The V gene's germline CDR1 is SGHNT and CDR2 YYREEE (reference sequence). The V gene lost 4 bases and the J gene lost 4 bases, with 11 bases spanning the gap. The CDR3 contains 13 residues. CDR3 in DNA: TGTGCCAGCAGCATAGCAGGGCCCACTGAAGCTTTCTTT. This codes for CASSIAGPTEAFF.

This clone was observed a single time. The chain joins TRBV5-1 to TRBJ1-2; no clear D. V was clipped by 7 bases and J by 6 bases, with 16 bases between them. The CDR3 is made up of 13 amino acids. Looked up from germline, CDR1 is SGHRS and CDR2 is YFSETQ. The CDR3 region is CASGNTADDGYTF. DNA of the CDR3: TGCGCCAGCGGTAACACGGCCGATGATGGCTACACCTTC.

The chain uses TRBV24-1 and TRBJ2-2, with 8 positions matching TRBD2. Germline CDR1 KGHDR, CDR2 SFDVKD. With V trimmed by 8 bases and J by 0 bases, 1 base remained unmatched. This CDR3 is built from 14 residues. CDR3 amino acids: CATTGGPNTGELFF. The CDR3 region has the DNA TGTGCCACCACGGGGGGGCCGAACACCGGGGAGCTGTTTTTT.

In this sample, this clone turned up once. The chain employs TRBV18 and TRBJ1-1, with a possible D match to TRBD1 (5 bases). V was pared by 9 bases and J by 2 bases, with 16 bases between. The germline CDR1 and CDR2 sequences are KGHSH and LQKENI. The CDR3 spans 14 residues. CDR3 bases: TGTGCCAGTGAACAAGACAGACCTAACACTGAAGCTTTCTTT. It encodes CASEQDRPNTEAFF.

On this clone: Sequence at one end of the junction differs from germline and may be a read error. The rearrangement links TRBV6-6 to TRBJ2-7, with 13 bases fitting TRBD2. CDR3 length: 13 residues. Germline CDR1 reads MNHNY; CDR2 reads SVGAGI (reference sequence). CDR3 amino acids: CASCPGGLAGSDF. Here the CDR3 DNA reads TGTGCCAGCTGCCCAGGGGGACTAGCGGGGTCGGACTTC.

This sequence joins TRBV7-2 and TRBJ1-1; D gene ambiguous. V was clipped by 2 bases and J by 4 bases, with 11 bases between them. From germline, CDR1 is SGHTA and CDR2 FQGNSA. This CDR3 has 14 amino acids. CDR3 sequence (DNA): TGTGCCAGCAGCTTATTACCGGAGGGCACTGAAGCTTTCTTT. Residues: CASSLLPEGTEAFF.

The chain has TRBV29-1 and TRBJ2-7; 8 nucleotides match TRBD2. The V gene's germline CDR1 is SQVTM and CDR2 ANQGSEA. The CDR3 has 14 amino acids. J was trimmed by 0 bases and V by 2 bases; bases with no gene match: 3. The CDR3 is CSVEWAGGSYEQYF. The CDR3 region has the DNA TGCAGCGTTGAATGGGCGGGGGGCTCCTACGAGCAGTACTTC.

The V call is TRBV19, the J call TRBJ1-5, with D uncertain. This CDR3 comprises 14 residues. From germline, CDR1 is LNHDA and CDR2 SQIVND (reference sequence). The germline V and J ends were trimmed by 1 base and 8 bases, with 12 bases remaining between them. CDR3: CASSIGSGGEPQHF. The CDR3 DNA sequence: TGTGCCAGTAGTATAGGTTCAGGAGGAGAGCCCCAGCATTTT.

The chain combines TRBV6-1 with TRBJ1-3, with TRBD1 matching 8 bases. Unmatched junction bases numbered 10, after V lost 5 bases and J lost 1 base. Germline CDR1 reads MNHNS; CDR2 reads SASEGT. This CDR3 is 17 amino acids long. The CDR3 protein is CASSKEQTGDSGNTIYF. The CDR3 region has the DNA TGTGCCAGCAGTAAAGAGCAGACAGGGGATTCTGGAAACACCATATATTTT.

The rearrangement links TRBV27 to TRBJ2-3; 8 bases map to TRBD1. In germline, CDR1 is MNHEY, CDR2 SMNVEV (reference sequence). The CDR3 contains 15 residues. The ends lost 5 bases at V and 2 bases at J; junction bases unmatched: 6. DNA of the CDR3: TGTGCCAGCAGTGAAGACAGGGGATTCACAGATACGCAGTATTTT. Protein: CASSEDRGFTDTQYF.

The rearrangement joins TRBV7-6 to TRBJ1-5; D gene ambiguous. CDR1 and CDR2 (germline): SGHVS, FNYEAQ. CDR3 length equals 15 residues. Trimming left V 1 base short and J 1 base short, with 8 bases between. The CDR3 region has the DNA TGTGCCAGCAGCTTAGGCACAAACAGCAATCAGCCCCAGCATTTT. It yields the protein CASSLGTNSNQPQHF.

This clone was detected only once. CDR3 bases: TGTGCCAGCAACGCGGGACAGGGGAATTCACCCCTCCACTTT. It translates to CASNAGQGNSPLHF. This chain joins TRBV28 and TRBJ1-6, with TRBD1 matching over 10 bases. The CDR3 loop spans 14 amino acids. The germline V gene has CDR1 MDHEN and CDR2 SYDVKM. After removal of 7 bases from V and 7 bases from J, the junction contained 4 bases not matched to a gene.

This chain links TRBV24-1 with TRBJ2-3, with 8 bases matching TRBD1. The V and J ends lost 4 bases and 1 base, in that order; junction bases with no gene match: 3. This CDR3 is 15 amino acids long. Germline V gives CDR1 KGHDR, CDR2 SFDVKD. CDR3 in DNA: TGTGCCACCAGTGACCCGGGACAGGGCACAGATACGCAGTATTTT. Translation: CATSDPGQGTDTQYF.

The chain carries TRBV13 and TRBJ2-3, with D perhaps TRBD1 (5 bases). Germline values: CDR1 PRHDT, CDR2 FYEKMQ (reference sequence). The CDR3 spans 16 residues. Trimming cost V 2 bases and J 0 bases, with 12 bases left between them. The CDR3 sequence: CASSLISGASTDTQYF. The CDR3 DNA is TGTGCCAGCAGCTTAATTTCTGGGGCTAGCACAGATACGCAGTATTTT.

The rearrangement uses TRBV20-1 and TRBJ1-6; D is unclear. The germline V gene has CDR1 DFQATT and CDR2 SNEGSKA (reference sequence). This CDR3 has 13 amino acids. V lost 3 bases to trimming and J lost 6 bases, with 9 bases between them. In nucleotides, the CDR3 is TGCAGTGCTAGTACCGGGTTTAATTCACCCCTCCACTTT. Encoded protein: CSASTGFNSPLHF.

The chain links TRBV18 to TRBJ1-3; TRBD1 aligns across 8 bases. CDR1 is KGHSH, CDR2 LQKENI, per germline. The CDR3 spans 19 residues. J was trimmed by 2 bases and V by 1 base; bases with no gene match: 13. CDR3 amino acids: CASSPRAPVTGETGNTIYF. CDR3 DNA: TGTGCCAGCTCACCACGCGCCCCCGTGACAGGGGAAACTGGAAACACCATATATTTT.